This TCR beta chain is from a study of blood T cell repertoires in COVID-19. Germline CDR1 and CDR2: MDHEN and SYDVKM. The junction had 3 bases not matched to a gene; V was cut back by 2 bases and J by 5 bases. CDR3 size: 15 residues. Original processing methods: Estimation of nucleated cell counts was performed using reference gene primer amplification. The repertoire was sequenced with immunoSEQ multiplex PCR; TCRdb's copy has only in-frame clones and lacks some. From that table come the V and J calls and clone size; the DNA was used to work out D and trimming. The sample has some 180,000 clones, 85% to 90% seen once. All enrollees were about 18 to 89 years old and from approximately 24 US areas. Each recovered donor of Cohort 3 presented with two negative PCRs, clearance, or symptom resolution.

This TCR derives from a man aged 40-50 years who had recovered from COVID-19. The chain links TRBV28 to TRBJ1-1, with 12 bases fitting TRBD1. Sequenced input: PBMCs or T cells enriched from blood (not recorded which). Here the CDR3 reads CASSLRGQGATEAFF. CDR3 DNA: TGTGCCAGCAGTTTACGGGGACAGGGGGCGACTGAAGCTTTCTTT.